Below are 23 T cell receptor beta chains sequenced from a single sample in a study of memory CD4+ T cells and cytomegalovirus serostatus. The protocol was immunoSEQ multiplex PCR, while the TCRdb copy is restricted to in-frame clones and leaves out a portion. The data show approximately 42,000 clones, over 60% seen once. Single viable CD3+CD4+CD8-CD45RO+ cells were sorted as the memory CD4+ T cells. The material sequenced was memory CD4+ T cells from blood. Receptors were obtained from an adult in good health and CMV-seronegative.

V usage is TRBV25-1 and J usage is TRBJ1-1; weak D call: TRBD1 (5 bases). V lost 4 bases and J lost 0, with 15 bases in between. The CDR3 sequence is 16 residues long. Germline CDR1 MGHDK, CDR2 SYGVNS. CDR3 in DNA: TGTGCCAGCAGTGCGCCAGGGTATCGACTGAACACTGAAGCTTTCTTT. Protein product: CASSAPGYRLNTEAFF.

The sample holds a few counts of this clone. In DNA, the CDR3 is TGTGCCAGCAGCCCGGGGCTGTCGGGCTATGGCTACACCTTC. It specifies CASSPGLSGYGYTF. V and J are TRBV7-2 and TRBJ1-2; D possibly corresponds to TRBD1 (5 bases). The CDR3 has 14 amino acids. Trimming shortened V by 5 bases and J by 4 bases, and 14 bases separated the two germline ends. Germline CDR1 SGHTA, CDR2 FQGNSA. The full variable domain, with the rest looked up from reference TRBV7-2 and TRBJ1-2, is GAGVSQSPSNKVTEKGKDVELRCDPISGHTALYWYRQSLGQGLEFLIYFQGNSAPDKSGLPSDRFSAERTGGSVSTLTIQRTQQEDSAVYLCASSPGLSGYGYTFGSGTRLTVV.

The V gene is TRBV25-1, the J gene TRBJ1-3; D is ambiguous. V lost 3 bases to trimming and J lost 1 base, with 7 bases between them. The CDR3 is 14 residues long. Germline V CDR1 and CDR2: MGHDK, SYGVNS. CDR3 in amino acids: CASSDSSSGNTIYF. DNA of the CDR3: TGTGCCAGCAGTGACAGTTCGTCTGGAAACACCATATATTTT.

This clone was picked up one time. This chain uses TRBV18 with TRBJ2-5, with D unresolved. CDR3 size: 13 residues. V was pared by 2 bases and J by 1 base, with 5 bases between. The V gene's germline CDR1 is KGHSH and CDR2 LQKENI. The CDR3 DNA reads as TGTGCCAGCTCACCAGGGGTCCAAGAGACCCAGTACTTC. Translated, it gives CASSPGVQETQYF.

This chain's CDR3 is CASSLSARTFTYTGELFF. The DNA for the CDR3 is TGTGCCAGCAGTTTAAGCGCCAGGACCTTTACTTACACCGGGGAGCTGTTTTTT. J is TRBJ2-2 and V is TRBV28; no reliable D call. Germline lookup yields CDR1 MDHEN and CDR2 SYDVKM. Trimming stripped 2 bases from V and 3 bases from J, with 19 bases between. The CDR3 runs to 18 residues.

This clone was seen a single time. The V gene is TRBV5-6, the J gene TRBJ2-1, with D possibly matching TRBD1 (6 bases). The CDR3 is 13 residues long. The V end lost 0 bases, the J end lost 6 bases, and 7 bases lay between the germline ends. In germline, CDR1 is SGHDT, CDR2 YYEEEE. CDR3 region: CASSLDRVNEQFF. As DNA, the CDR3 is TGTGCCAGCAGCTTGGACAGGGTCAATGAGCAGTTCTTC.

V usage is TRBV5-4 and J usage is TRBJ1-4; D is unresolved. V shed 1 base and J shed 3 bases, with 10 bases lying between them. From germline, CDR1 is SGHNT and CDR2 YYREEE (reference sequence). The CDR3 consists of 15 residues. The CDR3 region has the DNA TGTGCCAGCAGCTTGTCAACACACCCTAATGAAAAACTGTTTTTT. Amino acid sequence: CASSLSTHPNEKLFF.

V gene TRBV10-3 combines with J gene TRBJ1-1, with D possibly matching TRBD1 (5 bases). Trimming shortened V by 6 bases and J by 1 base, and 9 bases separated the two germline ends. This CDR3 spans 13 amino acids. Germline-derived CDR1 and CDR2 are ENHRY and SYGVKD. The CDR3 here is CAISIRENTEAFF. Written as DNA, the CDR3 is TGTGCCATCAGCATCAGGGAGAACACTGAAGCTTTCTTT.

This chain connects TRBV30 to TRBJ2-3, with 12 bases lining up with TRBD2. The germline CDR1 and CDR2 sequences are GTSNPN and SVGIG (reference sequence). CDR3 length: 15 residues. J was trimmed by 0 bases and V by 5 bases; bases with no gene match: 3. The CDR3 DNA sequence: TGTGCCTGGGGTCTAGCGGGAGGGAGCACAGATACGCAGTATTTT. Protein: CAWGLAGGSTDTQYF.

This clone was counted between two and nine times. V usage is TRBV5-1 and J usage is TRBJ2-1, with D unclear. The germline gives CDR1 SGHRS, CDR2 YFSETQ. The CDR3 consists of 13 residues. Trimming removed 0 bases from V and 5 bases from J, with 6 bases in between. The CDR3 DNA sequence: TGCGCCAGCAGCTTGGGTCCAAACAATGAGCAGTTCTTC. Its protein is CASSLGPNNEQFF. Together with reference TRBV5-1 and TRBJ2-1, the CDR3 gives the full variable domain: KAGVTQTPRYLIKTRGQQVTLSCSPISGHRSVSWYQQTPGQGLQFLFEYFSETQRNKGNFPGRFSGRQFSNSRSEMNVSTLELGDSALYLCASSLGPNNEQFFGPGTRLTVL.

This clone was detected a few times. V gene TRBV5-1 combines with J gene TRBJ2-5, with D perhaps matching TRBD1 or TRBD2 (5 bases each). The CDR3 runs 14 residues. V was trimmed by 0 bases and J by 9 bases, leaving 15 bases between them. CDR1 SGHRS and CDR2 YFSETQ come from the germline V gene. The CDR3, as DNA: TGCGCCAGCAGCTTGGATACGGGGCCGAGTGCCCAGTACTTC. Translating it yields CASSLDTGPSAQYF.

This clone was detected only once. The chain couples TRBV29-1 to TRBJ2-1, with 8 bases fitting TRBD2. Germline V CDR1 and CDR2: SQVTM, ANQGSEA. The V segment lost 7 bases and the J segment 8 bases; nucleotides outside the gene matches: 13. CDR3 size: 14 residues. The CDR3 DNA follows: TGCAGCGGGGAAGCGGGAGACTACGGCGATGAGCAGTTCTTC. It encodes CSGEAGDYGDEQFF.

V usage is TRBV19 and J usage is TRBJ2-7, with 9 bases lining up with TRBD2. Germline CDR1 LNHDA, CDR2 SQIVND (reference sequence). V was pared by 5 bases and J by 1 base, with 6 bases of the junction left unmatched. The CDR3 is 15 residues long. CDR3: CASSPGLASSYEQYF. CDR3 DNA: TGTGCCAGTAGTCCTGGACTAGCGAGTTCCTACGAGCAGTACTTC.

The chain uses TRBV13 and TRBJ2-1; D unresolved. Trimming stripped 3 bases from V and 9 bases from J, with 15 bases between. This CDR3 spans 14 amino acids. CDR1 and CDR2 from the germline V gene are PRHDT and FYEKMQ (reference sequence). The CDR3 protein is CASSFGDGELEQFF. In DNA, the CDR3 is TGTGCCAGCAGCTTTGGCGACGGCGAGCTTGAGCAGTTCTTC.

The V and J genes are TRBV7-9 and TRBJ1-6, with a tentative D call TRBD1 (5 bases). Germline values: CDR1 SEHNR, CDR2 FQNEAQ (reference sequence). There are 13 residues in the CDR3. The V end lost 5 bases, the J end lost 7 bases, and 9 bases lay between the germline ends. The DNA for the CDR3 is TGTGCCAGCAGCCCTAGACAGAATTCACCCCTCCACTTT. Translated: CASSPRQNSPLHF.

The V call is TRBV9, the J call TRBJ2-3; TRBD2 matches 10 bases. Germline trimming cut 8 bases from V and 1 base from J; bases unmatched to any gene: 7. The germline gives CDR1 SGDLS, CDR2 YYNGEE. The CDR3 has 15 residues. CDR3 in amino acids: CASSAGGFGTDTQYF. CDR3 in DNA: TGTGCCAGTTCAGCGGGAGGGTTCGGCACAGATACGCAGTATTTT.

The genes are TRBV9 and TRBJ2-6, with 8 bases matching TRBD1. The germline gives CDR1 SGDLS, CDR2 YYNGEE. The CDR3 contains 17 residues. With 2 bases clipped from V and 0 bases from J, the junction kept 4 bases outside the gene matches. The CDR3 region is CASSVGQGYSGANVLTF. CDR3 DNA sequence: TGTGCCAGCAGCGTCGGACAGGGCTACTCTGGGGCCAACGTCCTGACTTTC.

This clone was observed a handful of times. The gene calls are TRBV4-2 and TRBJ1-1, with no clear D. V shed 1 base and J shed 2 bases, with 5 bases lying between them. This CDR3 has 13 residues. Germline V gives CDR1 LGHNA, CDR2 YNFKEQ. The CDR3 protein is CASSQVGNTEAFF. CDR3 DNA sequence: TGTGCCAGCAGCCAAGTTGGCAACACTGAAGCTTTCTTT.

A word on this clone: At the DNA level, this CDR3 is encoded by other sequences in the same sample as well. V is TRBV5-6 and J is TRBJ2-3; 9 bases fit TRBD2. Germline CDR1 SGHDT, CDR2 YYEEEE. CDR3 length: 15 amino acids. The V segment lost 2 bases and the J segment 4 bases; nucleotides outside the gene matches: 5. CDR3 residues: CASSLLAGGADTQYF. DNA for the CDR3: TGTGCCAGCAGCTTATTGGCGGGAGGGGCAGATACGCAGTATTTT.

CDR3 sequence reads: CASSTTGTGSGEQYF. The CDR3 coding sequence is TGTGCCAGTAGTACAACCGGGACAGGGAGTGGCGAGCAGTACTTC. This rearrangement joins TRBV19 to TRBJ2-7, with TRBD1 matching 9 bases. The trim removed 4 bases at V and 6 bases at J, leaving 10 bases unmatched. The CDR3 totals 15 residues. Germline CDR1 reads LNHDA; CDR2 reads SQIVND (reference sequence).

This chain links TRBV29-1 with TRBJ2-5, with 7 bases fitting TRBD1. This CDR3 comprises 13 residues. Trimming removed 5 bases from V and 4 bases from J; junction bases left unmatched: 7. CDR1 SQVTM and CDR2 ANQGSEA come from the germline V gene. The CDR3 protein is CSVRDRGGETQYF. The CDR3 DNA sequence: TGCAGCGTTCGGGACAGAGGGGGAGAGACCCAGTACTTC.

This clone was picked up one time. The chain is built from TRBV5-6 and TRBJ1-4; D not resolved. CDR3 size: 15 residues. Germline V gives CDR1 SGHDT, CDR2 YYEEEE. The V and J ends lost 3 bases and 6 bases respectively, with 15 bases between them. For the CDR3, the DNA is TGTGCCAGCAGCTCGAACCGGGCCGGTGATGAAAAACTGTTTTTT. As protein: CASSSNRAGDEKLFF.

CDR3 DNA sequence: TGTGCCAGCAGTTACGGTGACAGGAACACTGAAGCTTTCTTT. This encodes CASSYGDRNTEAFF. The chain is built from TRBV6-5 and TRBJ1-1, with TRBD1 as a possible D gene (5 bases). The CDR3 has 14 residues. Germline loops: CDR1 MNHEY, CDR2 SVGAGI. Trimming took 2 bases from V and 1 from J, leaving 8 bases between them.